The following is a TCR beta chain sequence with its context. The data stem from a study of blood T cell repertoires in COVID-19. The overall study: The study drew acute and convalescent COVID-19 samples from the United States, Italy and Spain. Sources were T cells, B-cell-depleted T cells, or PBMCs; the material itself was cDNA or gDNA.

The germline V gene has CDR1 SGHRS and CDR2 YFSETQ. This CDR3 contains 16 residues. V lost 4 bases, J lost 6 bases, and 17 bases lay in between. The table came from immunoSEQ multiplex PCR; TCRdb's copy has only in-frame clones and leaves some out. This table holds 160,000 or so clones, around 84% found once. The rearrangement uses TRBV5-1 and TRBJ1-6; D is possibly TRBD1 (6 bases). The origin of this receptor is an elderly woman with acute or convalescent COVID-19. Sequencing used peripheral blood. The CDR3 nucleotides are TGCGCCAGCAGCCTCGACCCAGGGGTCGGTAATTCACCCCTCCACTTT. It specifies CASSLDPGVGNSPLHF.